Sequencing of this T cell receptor (beta chain) was carried out in a study of T cells in Graves' hyperthyroidism and ophthalmopathy. The overall study: Peripheral blood sampling occurred at initial diagnosis, before any treatment.

It was RNA transcripts that yielded the amplified TCR beta CDR3 regions. HTBI primers were employed in a first-round RT-PCR of the TCR CDR3. MiXCR, run by TCRdb on the multiplex PCR reads, gives a single entry per CDR3 protein. The sample holds more than 650,000 distinct CDR3 sequences, 12% to 15% seen once. This CDR3 contains 17 residues. Trimming removed 1 base from V and 5 bases from J; junction bases left unmatched: 14. From germline, CDR1 is LGHNA and CDR2 YSLEER. This clonotype was seen at least ten times. The patients, who ranged from 18 to 65 in age, presented with newly diagnosed hyperthyroidism lasting under 2 months. A roughly 9.3 ml volume of fresh peripheral blood provided the PBMCs.

Material for sequencing was blood. This chain uses TRBV4-3 with TRBJ2-7; TRBD2 matches 7 bases. The TCR originated in a woman aged 18-29 years with Graves' hyperthyroidism. DNA of the CDR3: TGCGCCAGCAGCCAAGGAGGGATAGGACTAGGCATCCACGAGCAGTACTTC. This encodes CASSQGGIGLGIHEQYF.